Shown below are 29 T cell receptor beta chains from a single sample sequenced in a study of CD8 T cells in ankylosing spondylitis. MiXCR was run by TCRdb on the 5' RACE reads, yielding one entry per CDR3 protein. Among hundreds of thousands of distinct CDR3 sequences, 12% were seen once, and the ten largest hold 0.45% to 0.6%. General study points: A motif of 7 to 9 highly homologous TCR beta variants was seen as apparently characteristic of ankylosing spondylitis blood.

Their antigen targets remain unknown. Sequencing used blood, either unsorted or a sorted T cell fraction (not recorded which). These receptors came from a male donor with ankylosing spondylitis.

Many counts were recorded for this clonotype. This chain joins TRBV10-3 and TRBJ1-1, with D unclear. V gave up 6 bases and J gave up 7 bases, with 12 bases separating them. CDR1 ENHRY and CDR2 SYGVKD come from the germline V gene. The CDR3 totals 12 residues. The CDR3 is CAISSRRGEAFF. CDR3 coding DNA: TGTGCCATCAGCTCCCGCCGAGGTGAAGCTTTCTTT.

The CDR3 spells CASSLVPGVNTGELFF. For the CDR3, the DNA is TGCGCCAGCAGCTTGGTTCCTGGGGTGAACACCGGGGAGCTGTTTTTT. This rearrangement joins TRBV5-1 to TRBJ2-2; D remains ambiguous. Germline V gene sequence: CDR1 SGHRS, CDR2 YFSETQ. Trimming took 0 bases from V and 1 from J, leaving 10 bases between them. The CDR3 is 16 residues long.

The rearrangement links TRBV20-1 to TRBJ2-1; 14 nucleotides align to TRBD2. V lost 1 base and J lost 3; bases outside the gene matches: 2. CDR3 size: 16 residues. Germline V gives CDR1 DFQATT, CDR2 SNEGSKA (reference sequence). The CDR3 protein is CSARGTSGGIYNEQFF. CDR3 bases: TGCAGTGCTAGAGGGACTAGCGGGGGGATCTACAATGAGCAGTTCTTC.

The gene calls are TRBV5-1 and TRBJ1-1; D perhaps matches TRBD1 (6 bases). V lost 6 bases to trimming and J lost 1 base, with 13 bases between them. Germline V CDR1 and CDR2: SGHRS, YFSETQ. The CDR3 has 14 residues. CDR3 sequence reads: CASTLGTQNTEAFF. CDR3 DNA sequence: TGCGCCAGCACCCTGGGGACACAGAACACTGAAGCTTTCTTT. The whole variable domain, filled in from reference TRBV5-1 and TRBJ1-1, reads KAGVTQTPRYLIKTRGQQVTLSCSPISGHRSVSWYQQTPGQGLQFLFEYFSETQRNKGNFPGRFSGRQFSNSRSEMNVSTLELGDSALYLCASTLGTQNTEAFFGQGTRLTVV.

The sample holds a few counts of this clonotype. V and J are TRBV20-1 and TRBJ2-5; D uncertain. The CDR3 has 11 residues. CDR1 DFQATT and CDR2 SNEGSKA come from the germline V gene (reference sequence). V lost 6 bases to trimming and J lost 4 bases, with 9 bases between them. As DNA, the CDR3 is TGCAGTGCATGGGGTCCAGAGACCCAGTACTTC. Amino acids: CSAWGPETQYF.

The rearrangement links TRBV7-9 to TRBJ2-7, with D possibly being TRBD1 (6 bases). V was shortened by 4 bases and J by 2 bases, with 15 bases between the two germline ends. The germline V gene encodes CDR1 SEHNR and CDR2 FQNEAQ (reference sequence). The CDR3 sequence is 15 residues long. DNA of the CDR3: TGTGCCAGCAGCTCGGAACGGGACACCCCCTACGAGCAGTACTTC. This translates into CASSSERDTPYEQYF.

The genes are TRBV6-1 and TRBJ2-5; D gene ambiguous. Germline V gene sequence: CDR1 MNHNS, CDR2 SASEGT. This CDR3 has 13 residues. V shed 5 bases and J shed 5 bases, with 12 bases lying between them. CDR3 coding DNA: TGTGCCAGCAGTCCGACATCGTTGGAGACCCAGTACTTC. Translated: CASSPTSLETQYF.

The gene calls are TRBV20-1 and TRBJ1-4; D is perhaps TRBD1 (5 bases). CDR3 size: 14 residues. V lost 0 bases to trimming and J lost 5 bases, with 10 bases between them. Germline V CDR1 and CDR2: DFQATT, SNEGSKA (reference sequence). Here the CDR3 reads CSAREQVGNEKLFF. CDR3 in DNA: TGCAGTGCTAGAGAACAGGTTGGGAATGAAAAACTGTTTTTT.

The chain is built from TRBV5-1 and TRBJ1-1, with 10 bases aligning to TRBD1. Germline V gene data show CDR1 as SGHRS and CDR2 as YFSETQ. The CDR3 is 16 amino acids. V dropped 3 bases and J dropped 4; count of bases not matched to a gene: 9. CDR3 sequence reads: CASSSVEGQGSTEAFF. DNA of the CDR3: TGCGCCAGCAGCTCGGTTGAGGGACAGGGGAGCACTGAAGCTTTCTTT.

This clonotype appeared many times. The V call is TRBV20-1, the J call TRBJ2-1, with D possibly being TRBD2 (6 bases). The V and J ends lost 5 bases and 9 bases respectively, with 14 bases between them. CDR1 DFQATT and CDR2 SNEGSKA come from the germline V gene (reference sequence). The CDR3 runs to 12 residues. The CDR3 sequence is CSAGKTRREQFF. The DNA for the CDR3 is TGCAGTGCTGGAAAGACTAGACGTGAGCAGTTCTTC.

This clonotype has only a few counts. The chain recombines TRBV5-5 with TRBJ2-5; unclear D gene. Germline-derived CDR1 and CDR2 are SGHKS and YYEKEE (reference sequence). This CDR3 comprises 15 residues. Trimming took off 1 base at V and 7 bases at J, with 17 bases between the two ends. The CDR3 DNA is TGTGCCAGCAGCTTGTGGATCTCGAGTACCGGGACCCAGTACTTC. Amino acids: CASSLWISSTGTQYF.

V and J are TRBV6-2 or TRBV6-3 and TRBJ1-6; 10 positions match TRBD1. V was clipped by 3 bases and J by 9 bases; unmatched bases: 5. Germline V gives CDR1 MNHEY, CDR2 SVGEGT. The CDR3 has 15 residues. The CDR3 DNA follows: TGTGCCAGCAGTTATCGGGACAGGGGAGGTTCACCCCTCCACTTT. Its translation: CASSYRDRGGSPLHF.

This chain links TRBV11-2 with TRBJ1-2; perhaps TRBD1 as D (5 bases). This CDR3 has 16 residues. Germline values: CDR1 SGHAT, CDR2 FQNNGV. V shed 7 bases and J shed 4 bases, with 22 bases lying between them. For the CDR3, the DNA is TGTGCCAGCAACCCTCTACAGAAGGGGCGGGTCTATGGCTACACCTTC. Protein: CASNPLQKGRVYGYTF.

This clonotype was seen a handful of times. This sequence joins TRBV28 and TRBJ2-3; possible D gene TRBD2, 6 bases. The CDR3 sequence is 15 residues long. CDR1 is MDHEN, CDR2 SYDVKM, per germline. The germline V and J ends were trimmed by 2 bases and 2 bases, with 11 bases remaining between them. The CDR3 DNA reads as TGTGCCAGCAGTTTAGGAGGGAGTAACACAGATACGCAGTATTTT. Its protein is CASSLGGSNTDTQYF.

This clonotype turned up a few times. The chain is built from TRBV9 and TRBJ2-1, with D perhaps TRBD1 or TRBD2 (5 bases each). V lost 4 bases and J 0 bases, leaving 14 bases between the germline ends. There are 16 residues in the CDR3. The germline gives CDR1 SGDLS, CDR2 YYNGEE. CDR3 nucleotide sequence: TGTGCCAGCAGCCCGAGGGCCGGGGCCTCCTACAATGAGCAGTTCTTC. As protein: CASSPRAGASYNEQFF.

This clonotype has at least ten counts. The J gene is TRBJ2-1, the V gene TRBV7-2; perhaps TRBD1 as D (5 bases). The CDR3 totals 16 residues. V gave up 5 bases and J gave up 5 bases, with 19 bases separating them. Germline CDR1 reads SGHTA; CDR2 reads FQGNSA. The CDR3 reads CASSLGWTHPNNEQFF. In nucleotides, the CDR3 is TGTGCCAGCAGCCTAGGTTGGACACACCCAAACAATGAGCAGTTCTTC.

In its sample, this clonotype was seen a few times. The CDR3 reads CASSLSPRGASNQPQHF. In nucleotides, the CDR3 is TGTGCCAGCAGTTTATCACCCCGGGGGGCCAGCAATCAGCCCCAGCATTTT. The rearrangement joins TRBV12-3 or TRBV12-4 to TRBJ1-5; D may be TRBD1 (6 bases). V lost 2 bases and J lost 1, with 15 bases in between. This CDR3 is 17 amino acids long.

This clonotype was seen at least ten times. The chain links TRBV7-2 to TRBJ1-6; D is unclear. The CDR3 is made up of 12 amino acids. V dropped 0 bases and J dropped 10 bases, with 4 bases sitting between them. Germline CDR1 reads SGHTA; CDR2 reads FQGNSA. The CDR3 DNA is TGTGCCAGCAGCTTAGCGGAATCACCCCTCCACTTT. Protein sequence: CASSLAESPLHF.

V and J are TRBV9 and TRBJ2-6; D is unclear. Trimming stripped 2 bases from V and 3 bases from J, with 21 bases between. Per the germline V gene, CDR1 is SGDLS and CDR2 is YYNGEE. The CDR3 extends over 19 amino acids. CDR3 in DNA: TGTGCCAGCAGCGTCGCCTCCGGACGTCCCCTCTATGGGGCCAACGTCCTGACTTTC. It codes for CASSVASGRPLYGANVLTF.

This chain connects TRBV7-2 to TRBJ2-3; D unclear. Per the germline V gene, CDR1 is SGHTA and CDR2 is FQGNSA. The V end lost 1 base, the J end lost 9 bases, and 17 bases lay between the germline ends. The CDR3 runs 15 residues. The DNA of the CDR3 is TGTGCCAGCAGCTTAGGATCGGACCCGAGAGGCACGCAGTATTTT. As protein: CASSLGSDPRGTQYF.

Ten or more counts support this clonotype. V and J are TRBV27 and TRBJ2-2; 8 nucleotides agree with TRBD2. The trim removed 4 bases at V and 7 bases at J, leaving 5 bases unmatched. Germline V CDR1 and CDR2: MNHEY, SMNVEV (reference sequence). The CDR3 is 14 amino acids. CDR3 DNA: TGTGCCAGCAGTTCAATAGCGGGGATCGGGGAGCTGTTTTTT. Its translation: CASSSIAGIGELFF.

This clonotype was recorded a few times. The chain recombines TRBV12-3 or TRBV12-4 with TRBJ2-7, with D tentatively TRBD1 (6 bases). The CDR3 covers 13 residues. The V end lost 6 bases, the J end lost 2 bases, and 11 bases lay between the germline ends. The CDR3 loop is CASSYRDTYEQYF. In nucleotides, the CDR3 is TGTGCCAGCAGCTACCGGGACACCTACGAGCAGTACTTC.

The table lists this clonotype with a few counts. V is TRBV4-1 and J is TRBJ2-4; D is possibly TRBD2 (7 bases). Trimming removed 4 bases from V and 1 base from J, with 14 bases in between. CDR3 length: 16 residues. Germline V gene sequence: CDR1 MGHRA, CDR2 YSYEKL. DNA for the CDR3: TGCGCCAGCAGCCTGAGCCGGGGGGCCGCCAAAAACATTCAGTACTTC. It translates to CASSLSRGAAKNIQYF.

V gene TRBV20-1 combines with J gene TRBJ1-1, with D unresolved. V lost 1 base, J lost 1 base, and 7 bases lay in between. The CDR3 extends over 13 amino acids. Germline V gene lookup returns CDR1 DFQATT and CDR2 SNEGSKA (reference sequence). The CDR3 nucleotides read TGCAGTGCTAGAGCCCCAACGAACACTGAAGCTTTCTTT. Protein: CSARAPTNTEAFF.

This clonotype was detected ten times or more. The CDR3 nucleotides read TGTGCCAGCAGTTTAAACCGGCTAGCGGGAGTGGAGACCCAGTACTTC. Its protein product is CASSLNRLAGVETQYF. V gene TRBV28 combines with J gene TRBJ2-5, with TRBD2 matching over 10 bases. Germline V CDR1 and CDR2: MDHEN, SYDVKM. The CDR3 extends over 16 amino acids. Trimming cost V 2 bases and J 5 bases; bases outside gene matches: 8.

This clonotype appeared a few times. The genes are TRBV7-2 and TRBJ1-2, with 8 bases matching TRBD1. CDR1 and CDR2 from the germline V gene are SGHTA and FQGNSA. The CDR3 covers 14 residues. The ends lost 4 bases at V and 8 bases at J; junction bases unmatched: 9. This chain's CDR3 is CASSSPDRVFGYTF. The CDR3 DNA sequence: TGTGCCAGCAGCTCCCCGGACAGGGTATTCGGCTACACCTTC.

Here the CDR3 reads CASSQTGGNSYNEQFF. In DNA, the CDR3 is TGTGCCAGCTCACAGACAGGGGGCAATTCCTACAATGAGCAGTTCTTC. The chain has TRBV18 and TRBJ2-1; 10 bases agree with TRBD1. The V segment lost 4 bases and the J segment 1 base; nucleotides outside the gene matches: 4. CDR3 length: 16 amino acids. The germline gives CDR1 KGHSH, CDR2 LQKENI.

In this sample, this clonotype turned up a few times. This chain links TRBV6-2 or TRBV6-3 with TRBJ1-4; D is undetermined. The CDR3 contains 10 residues. Trimming cost V 8 bases and J 12 bases, with 10 bases left between them. Germline assignment: CDR1 MNHEY and CDR2 SVGEGT. CDR3 residues: CASGQAELFF. Here the CDR3 DNA reads TGTGCCAGCGGTCAGGCGGAACTGTTTTTT.

This clonotype showed up just a few times. The chain combines TRBV7-6 with TRBJ1-6; no reliable D call. Germline CDR1 is SGHVS and CDR2 is FNYEAQ. Between the trimmed V and J ends, which lost 1 base and 9 bases, there was a span of 13 bases. The CDR3 is 15 amino acids. The CDR3 nucleotides read TGTGCCAGCAGCTTAGTTGGGAGGGTTGGTTCACCCCTCCACTTT. Its translation is CASSLVGRVGSPLHF. The complete variable domain, with remaining parts taken from reference TRBV7-6 and TRBJ1-6, reads GAGVSQSPRYKVTKRGQDVALRCDPISGHVSLYWYRQALGQGPEFLTYFNYEAQQDKSGLPNDRFSAERPEGSISTLTIQRTEQRDSAMYRCASSLVGRVGSPLHFGNGTRLTVT.